The source of this T cell receptor (beta chain) is a study of PD-L1 blockade in urothelial cancer. Study as a whole: After treatment start, blood was analyzed at 3 weeks (second dose) and at 6 weeks.

Patients each gave 1 to 8 samples, pretreatment and on-treatment. Study-level points and caveats: Expansion of tumor-associated blood clones at 3 weeks was greater in durable-benefit patients.

On this clone: What it binds is unknown.

The CDR3 is 16 residues long. Trimming took 6 bases from V and 0 from J; bases not matched to a gene: 5. The germline CDR1 and CDR2 sequences are MNHNS and SASEGT. Each PCR had synthetic TCR analog templates added to it as a spike-in. Using immunoSEQ multiplex PCR, the repertoire was profiled, and TCRdb retains in-frame clones only, with some absent. The sample includes approximately 50,000 clones, 70% to 90% of them seen just once. This TCR was sampled from a man aged 55 to 69 with urothelial cancer. Sequences were derived from PBMCs, sampled around atezolizumab (anti-PD-L1) treatment. V gene TRBV6-1 combines with J gene TRBJ2-2, with 9 bases aligning to TRBD1. CDR3 DNA: TGTGCCAGCAGGGAACAGGGGGCCGCGAACACCGGGGAGCTGTTTTTT. It encodes CASREQGAANTGELFF.